Each of the 17 T cell receptor beta chains below was sequenced from the same sample in a study of T cells after yellow fever vaccination. In TCRdb, the 5' RACE reads were re-called with MiXCR into one record per CDR3 protein. This sample has nearly 550,000 distinct CDR3 sequences, with around 21% found just once. Specimen: PBMCs, collected 15 days after the yellow fever booster vaccination. These receptors originate from a man aged 25-45 years who received the YFV17D yellow fever vaccine.

There are a few counts of this clonotype. The chain combines TRBV29-1 with TRBJ2-7; D is ambiguous. The CDR3 covers 11 residues. The germline V gene encodes CDR1 SQVTM and CDR2 ANQGSEA. With 6 bases removed from V and 6 bases from J, the gap between germline ends came to 12 bases. CDR3 sequence: CSVLTWGEQYF. The DNA for the CDR3 is TGCAGCGTCCTCACCTGGGGCGAGCAGTACTTC.

This clonotype was observed many times. CDR3 sequence: CASSLVSSGRTDTQYF. CDR3 bases: TGTGCCAGCAGCTTAGTTTCTAGCGGACGCACAGATACGCAGTATTTT. The V gene is TRBV7-6, the J gene TRBJ2-3, with 7 bases matching TRBD2. Germline CDR1 reads SGHVS; CDR2 reads FNYEAQ. Trimming at V came to 1 base and at J to 1 base, leaving 5 bases not matched to a gene. The length of the CDR3 is 16 residues.

As DNA, the CDR3 is TGTGCCACCAGTGGGATCGTCGGAGCGGGAGGTCCCGATACGCAGTATTTT. Its translation: CATSGIVGAGGPDTQYF. V gene TRBV24-1 combines with J gene TRBJ2-3; 9 bases are a match to TRBD2. The V segment lost 5 bases and the J segment 6 bases; nucleotides outside the gene matches: 14. CDR1 and CDR2 (germline): KGHDR, SFDVKD. The CDR3 consists of 17 residues.

This clonotype was picked up a small number of times. The chain carries TRBV7-9 and TRBJ1-6; no clear D gene. This CDR3 is built from 13 residues. Between the trimmed V and J ends, which lost 1 base and 10 bases, there was a span of 8 bases. The germline gives CDR1 SEHNR, CDR2 FQNEAQ (reference sequence). DNA of the CDR3: TGTGCCAGCAGCTTAGTTTTCGGCTCACCCCTCCACTTT. Translation: CASSLVFGSPLHF.

This chain connects TRBV20-1 to TRBJ2-1; D is uncertain. The V gene's germline CDR1 is DFQATT and CDR2 SNEGSKA (reference sequence). Between the trimmed V and J ends, which lost 5 bases and 7 bases, there was a span of 21 bases. The CDR3 totals 15 residues. In nucleotides, the CDR3 is TGCAGTGCTTCGAACAAAGCGTTGCGGTTAAATGAGCAGTTCTTC. As protein: CSASNKALRLNEQFF.

This chain joins TRBV7-9 and TRBJ2-6, with D perhaps TRBD2 (6 bases). The CDR3 extends over 13 amino acids. Germline CDR1 and CDR2: SEHNR and FQNEAQ (reference sequence). With 8 bases removed from V and 1 base from J, the gap between germline ends came to 6 bases. CDR3 nucleotides: TGTGCCAGCGGGAGGTCTGGGGCCAACGTCCTGACTTTC. This gives the protein CASGRSGANVLTF.

The chain links TRBV20-1 to TRBJ1-5; possible D gene TRBD1, 5 bases. The germline V gene encodes CDR1 DFQATT and CDR2 SNEGSKA (reference sequence). CDR3 size: 14 residues. V shed 3 bases and J shed 2 bases, with 11 bases lying between them. CDR3 amino acids: CSASGGEGNQPQHF. The CDR3 DNA reads as TGCAGTGCTAGTGGGGGTGAGGGCAATCAGCCCCAGCATTTT.

This CDR3 is CASSPGTGLSEQFF. DNA for the CDR3: TGTGCCAGCAGCCCCGGGACAGGACTTAGTGAGCAGTTCTTC. The chain uses TRBV27 and TRBJ2-1; TRBD1 aligns across 8 bases. The junction had 10 bases not matched to a gene; V was cut back by 6 bases and J by 9 bases. Germline V CDR1 and CDR2: MNHEY, SMNVEV (reference sequence). CDR3 size: 14 residues.

This chain uses TRBV11-2 with TRBJ2-5, with TRBD2 as a possible D gene (6 bases). CDR1 is SGHAT and CDR2 is FQNNGV in the germline V gene. Between the trimmed V and J ends, which lost 0 bases and 3 bases, there was a span of 17 bases. The CDR3 length is 17 residues. The CDR3 region is CASSLDDSWAGKETQYF. The CDR3 bases are TGTGCCAGCAGCTTAGATGACTCCTGGGCGGGGAAAGAGACCCAGTACTTC.

J is TRBJ1-2 and V is TRBV11-2, with TRBD1 matching over 8 bases. The CDR3 loop spans 14 amino acids. Germline values: CDR1 SGHAT, CDR2 FQNNGV. The trim removed 3 bases at V and 7 bases at J, leaving 7 bases unmatched. The CDR3: CASSFRDRLTGYTF. The CDR3 nucleotides read TGTGCCAGCAGCTTCCGGGACAGGCTTACTGGCTACACCTTC. The full variable domain, completed using reference TRBV11-2 and TRBJ1-2, is EAGVAQSPRYKIIEKRQSVAFWCNPISGHATLYWYQQILGQGPKLLIQFQNNGVVDDSQLPKDRFSAERLKGVDSTLKIQPAKLEDSAVYLCASSFRDRLTGYTFGSGTRLTVV.

The chain recombines TRBV10-3 with TRBJ2-7; 8 nucleotides line up with TRBD1. This CDR3 spans 13 amino acids. Germline CDR1 ENHRY, CDR2 SYGVKD. J was trimmed by 0 bases and V by 6 bases; bases with no gene match: 1. The CDR3 region has the DNA TGTGCCATCAGCGGACAGGGCTCCTACGAGCAGTACTTC. Its translation: CAISGQGSYEQYF.

This clonotype appeared a few times. This rearrangement joins TRBV5-1 to TRBJ1-1, with D perhaps matching TRBD1 (5 bases). Germline V gene lookup returns CDR1 SGHRS and CDR2 YFSETQ. Trimming shortened V by 1 base and J by 1 base, and 8 bases separated the two germline ends. The CDR3 consists of 14 residues. The chain's CDR3 is CASSLHTGNTEAFF. The CDR3 nucleotides read TGCGCCAGCAGCTTGCATACAGGGAACACTGAAGCTTTCTTT.

V gene TRBV6-5 combines with J gene TRBJ2-1; D might be TRBD1 (5 bases). The CDR3 extends over 17 amino acids. The V and J ends lost 0 bases and 4 bases respectively, with 16 bases between them. Germline assignment: CDR1 MNHEY and CDR2 SVGAGI. CDR3 in amino acids: CASSYSLPGLKYNEQFF. The CDR3 DNA reads as TGTGCCAGCAGTTACTCCCTTCCAGGGCTTAAGTACAATGAGCAGTTCTTC.

V gene TRBV12-3 or TRBV12-4 combines with J gene TRBJ2-7; maybe TRBD1 (6 bases). This CDR3 spans 16 amino acids. V shed 3 bases and J shed 6 bases, with 21 bases lying between them. The DNA of the CDR3 is TGTGCCAGCAGTTTTCAGTGTTTTAGGGGGTTAGGCGAGCAGTACTTC. It translates to CASSFQCFRGLGEQYF.

The V gene is TRBV14, the J gene TRBJ2-2; D unclear. Germline CDR1 and CDR2: SGHDN and FVKESK. V was clipped by 4 bases and J by 1 base, with 16 bases between them. CDR3 length: 17 amino acids. The CDR3 is CASSRDWAAENTGELFF. DNA of the CDR3: TGTGCCAGCAGCCGCGACTGGGCAGCCGAGAACACCGGGGAGCTGTTTTTT.

The rearrangement uses TRBV20-1 and TRBJ2-7, with 7 bases aligning to TRBD2. The length of the CDR3 is 15 residues. Trimming removed 6 bases from V and 4 bases from J; junction bases left unmatched: 15. The germline V gene encodes CDR1 DFQATT and CDR2 SNEGSKA (reference sequence). The CDR3 DNA sequence: TGCAGTGCCAACAAGTTTTTAGCGGGTGTTTACGAGCAGTACTTC. Protein product: CSANKFLAGVYEQYF.

Only a few counts were recorded for this clonotype. The chain uses TRBV5-5 and TRBJ2-7; 7 nucleotides match TRBD1. Germline V gene lookup returns CDR1 SGHKS and CDR2 YYEKEE (reference sequence). Losses at the gene ends were 4 bases for V and 3 bases for J; bases not matched to a gene: 4. CDR3 size: 13 residues. The CDR3 is CASSGDSYYEQYF. The DNA of the CDR3 is TGTGCCAGCAGCGGGGACAGTTACTACGAGCAGTACTTC.